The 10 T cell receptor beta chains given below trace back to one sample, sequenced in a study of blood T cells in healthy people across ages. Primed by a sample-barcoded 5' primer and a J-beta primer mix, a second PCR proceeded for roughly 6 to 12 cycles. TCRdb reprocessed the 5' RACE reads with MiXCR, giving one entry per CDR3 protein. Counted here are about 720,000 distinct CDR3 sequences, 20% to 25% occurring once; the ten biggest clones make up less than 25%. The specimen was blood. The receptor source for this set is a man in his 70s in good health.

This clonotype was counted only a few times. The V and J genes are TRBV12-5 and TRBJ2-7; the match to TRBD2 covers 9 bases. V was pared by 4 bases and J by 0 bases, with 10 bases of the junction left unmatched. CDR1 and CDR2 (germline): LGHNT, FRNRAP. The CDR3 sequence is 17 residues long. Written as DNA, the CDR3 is TGTGCTAGTGGTTCGAGTCCTCTAGCGGGATCCTCCTACGAGCAGTACGTC. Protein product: CASGSSPLAGSSYEQYV.

The CDR3: CATSETTDTQYF. Written as DNA, the CDR3 is TGTGCCACCAGTGAAACCACAGATACGCAGTATTTT. The rearrangement links TRBV24-1 to TRBJ2-3; no definite D call. The CDR3 consists of 12 residues. Trimming took 4 bases from V and 2 from J, leaving 3 bases between them. Germline lookup yields CDR1 KGHDR and CDR2 SFDVKD.

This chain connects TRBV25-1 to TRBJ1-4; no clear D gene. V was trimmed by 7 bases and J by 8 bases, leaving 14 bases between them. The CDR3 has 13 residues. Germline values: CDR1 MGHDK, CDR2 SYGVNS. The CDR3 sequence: CASTRGAREKLFF. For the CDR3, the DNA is TGTGCCAGCACCCGGGGAGCACGGGAAAAACTGTTTTTT.

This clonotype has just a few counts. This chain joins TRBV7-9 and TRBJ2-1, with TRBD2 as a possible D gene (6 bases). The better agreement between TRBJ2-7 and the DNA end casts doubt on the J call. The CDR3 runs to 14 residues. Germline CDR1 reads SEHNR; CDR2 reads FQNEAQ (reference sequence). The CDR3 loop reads CASSLGGLFNEQYF. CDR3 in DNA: TGTGCCAGCAGCTTGGGAGGCCTTTTCAACGAGCAGTACTTC.

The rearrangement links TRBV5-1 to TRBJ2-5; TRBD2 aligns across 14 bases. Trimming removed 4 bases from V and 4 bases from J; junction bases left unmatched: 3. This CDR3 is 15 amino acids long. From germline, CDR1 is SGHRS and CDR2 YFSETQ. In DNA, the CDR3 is TGCGCCAGCAGCATCGGGACTAGCGGGAGAGAGACCCAGTACTTC. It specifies CASSIGTSGRETQYF.

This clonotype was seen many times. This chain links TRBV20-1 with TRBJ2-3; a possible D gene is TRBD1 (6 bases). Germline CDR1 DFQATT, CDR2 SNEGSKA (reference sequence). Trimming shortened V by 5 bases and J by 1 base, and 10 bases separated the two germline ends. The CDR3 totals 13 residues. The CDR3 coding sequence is TGCAGTGCTTGGACAGCTGGCACAGATACGCAGTATTTT. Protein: CSAWTAGTDTQYF.

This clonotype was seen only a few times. In DNA, the CDR3 is TGTGCCAGCAGTTTACTGGCAGCTAGGACTGGGGCCAACGTCCTGACTTTC. Translation: CASSLLAARTGANVLTF. The chain employs TRBV12-3 or TRBV12-4 and TRBJ2-6; D ambiguous. The CDR3 covers 17 residues. V dropped 2 bases and J dropped 2 bases, with 13 bases sitting between them.

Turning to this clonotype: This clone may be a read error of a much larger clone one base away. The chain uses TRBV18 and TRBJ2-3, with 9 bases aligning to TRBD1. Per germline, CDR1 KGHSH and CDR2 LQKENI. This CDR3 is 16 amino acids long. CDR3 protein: CASSPTTGGVADTQSF. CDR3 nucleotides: TGTGCCAGCTCACCGACGACAGGGGGTGTAGCAGATACGCAGTCTTTT. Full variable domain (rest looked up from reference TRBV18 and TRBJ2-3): NAGVMQNPRHLVRRRGQEARLRCSPMKGHSHVYWYRQLPEEGLKFMVYLQKENIIDESGMPKERFSAEFPKEGPSILRIQQVVRGDSAAYFCASSPTTGGVADTQSFGPGTRLTVL.

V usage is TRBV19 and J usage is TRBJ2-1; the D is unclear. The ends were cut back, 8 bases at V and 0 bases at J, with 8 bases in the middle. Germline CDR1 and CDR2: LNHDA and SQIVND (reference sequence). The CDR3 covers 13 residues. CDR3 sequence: CASGLSSYNEQFF. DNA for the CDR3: TGTGCCAGTGGGCTAAGCTCCTACAATGAGCAGTTCTTC.

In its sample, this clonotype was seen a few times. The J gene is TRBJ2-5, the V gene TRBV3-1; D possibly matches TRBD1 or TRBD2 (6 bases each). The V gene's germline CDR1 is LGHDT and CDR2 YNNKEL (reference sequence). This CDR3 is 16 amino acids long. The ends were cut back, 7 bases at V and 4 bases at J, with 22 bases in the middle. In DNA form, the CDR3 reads TGTGCCAGCAAGATGCGAGGAGGGGGTTCGGGAGAGACCCAGTACTTC. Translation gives CASKMRGGGSGETQYF.